This T cell receptor (beta chain) was recorded in a study of cytomegalovirus exposure and HLA in healthy donors. Points on this clone: No antigen is known for it.

Study results and caveats: Reports indicate that TCR beta sequences accurately predicted the HLA-A and HLA-B alleles of most subjects.

V lost 0 bases and J lost 4, with 13 bases in between. The CDR3 is 16 amino acids. CDR1 LGHNT and CDR2 FRNRAP come from the germline V gene. The PCR ran on 60 Vbeta and 13 Jbeta primers. Repertoires were generated with immunoSEQ multiplex PCR, while TCRdb's copy carries only in-frame clones and drops some. The repertoire has about 140,000 clones, about 80% of them found once; the top ten carry 1.4%. The chain has TRBV12-5 and TRBJ1-5; D is perhaps TRBD1 (5 bases). The sequence was obtained from a man younger than 40 in good health and CMV-seropositive. What was sequenced was PBMCs. Here the CDR3 DNA reads TGTGCTAGTGGTTTGGTACGGGGAGGGGAGAATCAGCCCCAGCATTTT. Translating it yields CASGLVRGGENQPQHF.